This T cell receptor (beta chain) is from a study of blood T cell repertoires in COVID-19. Background on the study: PBMCs, B-cell-depleted T cells, or T cells were the source of the cDNA or gDNA that made up the material.

In the study's own analysis: Estimation of nucleated cell counts relied on the amplification of reference gene primers. Sequencing used immunoSEQ multiplex PCR; TCRdb keeps in-frame clones, though not all of them. That table furnishes V, J and clone size, whereas the DNA furnished D and trimming. The table lists more than 15,000 clones, about 89% of them singletons. The V gene's germline CDR1 is LNHDA and CDR2 SQIVND (reference sequence). With 0 bases removed from V and 2 bases from J, the gap between germline ends came to 13 bases. The CDR3 runs 16 residues. The origin of this receptor is a human donor in a cohort sampled during active COVID-19. This chain connects TRBV19 to TRBJ1-2; unclear D gene. The specimen sequenced was peripheral blood. The CDR3 region has the DNA TGTGCCAGTAGTATAGAACCCCCGACAAGAAACTATGGCTACACCTTC. Translation: CASSIEPPTRNYGYTF.